Listed here is a single T cell receptor (beta chain). Its antigen remains unknown. The sample is drawn from a study of cytomegalovirus exposure and HLA in healthy donors. Overall study findings and caveats: Confirmation was obtained in vitro that a few CMV-associated chains are specific for CMV antigens.

The protocol was immunoSEQ multiplex PCR, while the TCRdb copy is restricted to in-frame clones and leaves out a portion. The sample shows 110,000 or so clones, about 91% of them seen only once. The length of the CDR3 is 15 residues. The germline CDR1 and CDR2 sequences are KGHSH and LQKENI. The trim removed 4 bases at V and 5 bases at J, leaving 2 bases unmatched. The TCR originated in a young man in good health and CMV-seronegative. The rearrangement uses TRBV18 and TRBJ2-1, with TRBD2 matching over 13 bases. Sequencing was done on a sample of PBMCs. The CDR3 sequence: CASSLGTSGNNEQFF. For the CDR3, the DNA is TGTGCCAGCTCACTAGGGACTAGCGGGAACAATGAGCAGTTCTTC.